These T cell receptor beta chains were read from a single sample in a study of T cell responses to AZD1222 COVID-19 vaccine. The repertoire was sequenced with immunoSEQ multiplex PCR; TCRdb's copy has only in-frame clones and lacks some. The sample records more than 100,000 clones, roughly nine tenths being singletons. The material was peripheral blood, obtained on day 0 of AZD1222 vaccination. The receptors here all came from an adult in good health. Each CDR3 is given with its conserved first and last residue. D genes are given only for firm matches. A row's size may be missing; if present it is once, few, many or a size class.

CDR3: CASSQDRYSSYEQYF; DNA: TGCGCCAGCAGCCAAGATCGGTATAGCTCCTACGAGCAGTACTTC; size: few; J: TRBJ2-7; D: NA; V: TRBV4-3
CDR3: CAWSVLDEQYF; DNA: TGTGCCTGGAGTGTATTGGACGAGCAGTACTTC; size: NA; J: TRBJ2-7; D: NA; V: TRBV30
CDR3: CASSFYGTSVSNEQFF; DNA: TGTGCCAGCAGTTTTTACGGGACTAGCGTATCTAATGAGCAGTTCTTC; size: NA; J: TRBJ2-1; D: TRBD2; V: TRBV28
CDR3: CASSSDLYEQYF; DNA: TGTGCCAGCAGCTCGGACTTGTACGAGCAGTACTTC; size: once; J: TRBJ2-7; D: NA; V: TRBV7-9
CDR3: CASSLVGATLGDEQFF; DNA: TGCGCCAGCAGCTTGGTAGGAGCGACCTTGGGCGATGAGCAGTTCTTC; size: NA; J: TRBJ2-1; D: NA; V: TRBV5-1
CDR3: CASSLSLAVQETQYF; DNA: TGTGCCAGCAGTTTATCGCTAGCGGTTCAAGAGACCCAGTACTTC; size: NA; J: TRBJ2-5; D: TRBD2; V: TRBV27
CDR3: CATSKIRNDYEQYF; DNA: TGTGCCACCAGCAAGATTCGAAATGACTACGAGCAGTACTTC; size: once; J: TRBJ2-7; D: NA; V: TRBV15
CDR3: CASSDERISGYTF; DNA: TGTGCCAGCAGTGACGAGCGAATCAGTGGCTACACCTTC; size: NA; J: TRBJ1-2; D: NA; V: TRBV2
CDR3: CASSLTSLQPQHF; DNA: TGTGCCAGCAGTTTAACCTCCCTCCAGCCCCAGCATTTT; size: NA; J: TRBJ1-5; D: NA; V: TRBV12-3/TRBV12-4
CDR3: CASSRTGHSGNTIYF; DNA: TGTGCCAGCAGCCGGACAGGGCACTCTGGAAACACCATATATTTT; size: NA; J: TRBJ1-3; D: TRBD1; V: TRBV27
CDR3: CASSLDSGLGYTF; DNA: TGCGCCAGCAGCTTGGATTCGGGGCTTGGCTACACCTTC; size: once; J: TRBJ1-2; D: NA; V: TRBV5-1
CDR3: CASSRTSGTSGGAGEFF; DNA: TGCGCCAGCAGCCGAACTTCCGGGACTAGCGGGGGGGCTGGAGAGTTCTTC; size: NA; J: TRBJ2-1; D: TRBD2; V: TRBV4-3
CDR3: CASSSRPGGYTF; DNA: TGTGCCAGCAGCTCCAGGCCCGGGGGCTACACCTTC; size: NA; J: TRBJ1-2; D: NA; V: TRBV7-8
CDR3: CASSSGTSGYNEQFF; DNA: TGTGCCAGCAGTTCCGGGACTAGCGGATACAATGAGCAGTTCTTC; size: NA; J: TRBJ2-1; D: TRBD2; V: TRBV27
CDR3: CSASPKLNEQYF; DNA: TGCAGTGCTAGTCCCAAGCTAAACGAGCAGTACTTC; size: once; J: TRBJ2-7; D: NA; V: TRBV20-1
CDR3: CASSTLAGGSEQYF; DNA: TGTGCCAGCAGCACGTTAGCGGGAGGCTCCGAGCAGTACTTC; size: once; J: TRBJ2-7; D: TRBD2; V: TRBV7-8
CDR3: CASSDRQGGEQYF; DNA: TGTGCCAGCTCCGACCGACAGGGTGGCGAGCAGTACTTC; size: few; J: TRBJ2-7; D: TRBD1; V: TRBV18
CDR3: CASRLGGIYGYTF; DNA: TGTGCCAGTAGATTGGGGGGGATCTATGGCTACACCTTC; size: NA; J: TRBJ1-2; D: NA; V: TRBV19
CDR3: CASSPGLAGAAKTQYF; DNA: TGCGCCAGCAGCCCAGGACTAGCGGGAGCGGCAAAGACCCAGTACTTC; size: NA; J: TRBJ2-5; D: TRBD2; V: TRBV4-3
CDR3: CASSQLSAGELFF; DNA: TGTGCCAGCAGCCAGCTCTCCGCCGGGGAGCTGTTTTTT; size: NA; J: TRBJ2-2; D: NA; V: TRBV7-3
CDR3: CASSLAPTSAGGTNEQFF; DNA: TGTGCCAGCAGCTTAGCGCCAACTTCAGCGGGGGGCACCAATGAGCAGTTCTTC; size: NA; J: TRBJ2-1; D: TRBD2; V: TRBV7-6
CDR3: CASSNGGGRAFF; DNA: TGTGCCAGTAGTAACGGAGGGGGGCGAGCTTTCTTT; size: NA; J: TRBJ1-1; D: NA; V: TRBV19
CDR3: CASTQPPGTLSNQPQHF; DNA: TGTGCCAGCACCCAACCCCCGGGGACACTTAGCAATCAGCCCCAGCATTTT; size: NA; J: TRBJ1-5; D: NA; V: TRBV28
CDR3: CASSPGGTEAFF; DNA: TGTGCCAGCAGTCCAGGGGGCACTGAAGCTTTCTTT; size: NA; J: TRBJ1-1; D: TRBD1; V: TRBV6-2/TRBV6-3
CDR3: CASTSGGYNEQFF; DNA: TGTGCCAGTACCAGCGGGGGCTACAATGAGCAGTTCTTC; size: NA; J: TRBJ2-1; D: TRBD2; V: TRBV7-3
CDR3: CASSLQGLGGSGELFF; DNA: TGTGCCAGCAGCTTGCAGGGGCTAGGAGGATCCGGGGAGCTGTTTTTT; size: NA; J: TRBJ2-2; D: NA; V: TRBV7-8
CDR3: CASSRWDRFNQPQHF; DNA: TGTGCCAGCAGCCGCTGGGACAGGTTCAATCAGCCCCAGCATTTT; size: NA; J: TRBJ1-5; D: TRBD1; V: TRBV6-2/TRBV6-3
CDR3: CASSFRVLNSPLHF; DNA: TGTGCCAGCAGCTTCAGGGTTTTGAATTCACCCCTCCACTTT; size: NA; J: TRBJ1-6; D: NA; V: TRBV9
CDR3: CASIGGYNSPLHF; DNA: TGTGCCAGCATCGGGGGGTATAATTCACCCCTCCACTTT; size: NA; J: TRBJ1-6; D: NA; V: TRBV2
CDR3: CASSIRQNNEKLFF; DNA: TGTGCCAGTAGTATCCGACAGAATAATGAAAAACTGTTTTTT; size: NA; J: TRBJ1-4; D: NA; V: TRBV19
CDR3: CASSEYSPFRGGDPEAFF; DNA: TGTGCCAGCAGTGAATATAGTCCCTTCCGGGGAGGGGACCCTGAAGCTTTCTTT; size: NA; J: TRBJ1-1; D: NA; V: TRBV25-1
CDR3: CASSLRPDIYGYTF; DNA: TGTGCCAGCAGTTTAAGGCCGGACATCTATGGCTACACCTTC; size: NA; J: TRBJ1-2; D: NA; V: TRBV28
CDR3: CASSPGTSGGPVYEQYF; DNA: TGCGCCAGCAGCCCCGGGACTAGCGGGGGGCCTGTCTACGAGCAGTACTTC; size: once; J: TRBJ2-7; D: TRBD2; V: TRBV5-1
CDR3: CASSLSSAGPFEQYF; DNA: TGTGCCAGCAGTTTATCGTCGGCAGGACCCTTCGAACAGTACTTC; size: NA; J: TRBJ2-7; D: NA; V: TRBV27
CDR3: CASSPWTSAPSPYEQYF; DNA: TGTGCCAGCAGTCCGTGGACTAGCGCTCCATCTCCCTACGAGCAGTACTTC; size: NA; J: TRBJ2-7; D: TRBD2; V: TRBV6-2/TRBV6-3
CDR3: CASSSDRREAYEQYF; DNA: TGTGCCAGCAGCTCTGACAGAAGGGAGGCCTACGAGCAGTACTTC; size: NA; J: TRBJ2-7; D: NA; V: TRBV5-4
CDR3: CASSRREAPGYTF; DNA: TGCGCCAGCAGCCGAAGGGAGGCCCCTGGCTACACCTTC; size: NA; J: TRBJ1-2; D: NA; V: TRBV10-1
CDR3: CASREPPDYGYTF; DNA: TGTGCCAGCAGAGAGCCACCCGACTATGGCTACACCTTC; size: few; J: TRBJ1-2; D: NA; V: TRBV6-4
CDR3: CASSQDSQETQYF; DNA: TGTGCCAGCAGCCAGGACAGCCAAGAGACCCAGTACTTC; size: NA; J: TRBJ2-5; D: NA; V: TRBV7-9
CDR3: CASRGTVNYGYTF; DNA: TGTGCCAGCAGGGGGACAGTTAACTATGGCTACACCTTC; size: NA; J: TRBJ1-2; D: TRBD1; V: TRBV2
CDR3: CASSYHLFRVGSNQPQHF; DNA: TGTGCCAGCAGTTATCATCTTTTCAGGGTCGGGAGCAATCAGCCCCAGCATTTT; size: NA; J: TRBJ1-5; D: NA; V: TRBV6-2/TRBV6-3
CDR3: CASSSLGTRGNEQFF; DNA: TGCGCCAGCAGCTCGCTAGGGACTAGAGGCAATGAGCAGTTCTTC; size: NA; J: TRBJ2-1; D: TRBD2; V: TRBV5-1
CDR3: CASTASENTGELFF; DNA: TGTGCCAGCACGGCTAGCGAGAACACCGGGGAGCTGTTTTTT; size: NA; J: TRBJ2-2; D: NA; V: TRBV27
CDR3: CASSLSWSARTTEAFF; DNA: TGTGCCAGCAGTTTGAGCTGGTCTGCTAGAACCACTGAAGCTTTCTTT; size: NA; J: TRBJ1-1; D: NA; V: TRBV27
CDR3: CASSQLGQPIQYF; DNA: TGTGCCAGCAGCCAACTAGGTCAGCCCATTCAGTACTTC; size: NA; J: TRBJ2-4; D: NA; V: TRBV3-1/TRBV3-2
CDR3: CASSQVSGITYNSPLHF; DNA: TGCGCCAGCAGCCAAGTATCGGGGATAACCTATAATTCACCCCTCCACTTT; size: many; J: TRBJ1-6; D: NA; V: TRBV4-1
CDR3: CASSYINNSPLHF; DNA: TGTGCCAGCAGTTACATAAATAATTCACCCCTCCACTTT; size: NA; J: TRBJ1-6; D: NA; V: TRBV6-5